One sample yielded the 20 T cell receptor beta chains listed below, sequenced in a study of blood T cell repertoires in COVID-19. Sequencing used immunoSEQ multiplex PCR; TCRdb keeps in-frame clones, though not all of them. Of about 530,000 clones listed, roughly 91% are singletons. Sequenced sample: peripheral blood. The receptors come from a woman between 45 and 65 years old with COVID-19, enrolled during active disease.

The chain uses TRBV5-1 and TRBJ2-1, with TRBD1 matching over 7 bases. The length of the CDR3 is 16 residues. Trimming removed 4 bases from V and 1 base from J; junction bases left unmatched: 8. Per the germline V gene, CDR1 is SGHRS and CDR2 is YFSETQ. The CDR3 reads CASSPRQGRSYNEQFF. The CDR3 DNA sequence: TGCGCCAGCAGCCCACGACAGGGAAGATCCTACAATGAGCAGTTCTTC.

This clone was recorded only once. This sequence joins TRBV5-1 and TRBJ1-1; D uncertain. V lost 5 bases and J 1 base, leaving 9 bases between the germline ends. Germline CDR1 SGHRS, CDR2 YFSETQ. The CDR3 is 13 amino acids. CDR3 residues: CASREGGNTEAFF. The CDR3 nucleotides are TGCGCCAGCAGAGAAGGAGGGAACACTGAAGCTTTCTTT.

This chain connects TRBV7-9 to TRBJ1-2; D gene ambiguous. The CDR3 has 16 residues. Germline assignment: CDR1 SEHNR and CDR2 FQNEAQ (reference sequence). Trimming removed 5 bases from V and 0 bases from J, with 16 bases in between. CDR3 DNA: TGTGCCAGCAGCCCAGGATCACCGGGAGCTAACTATGGCTACACCTTC. It translates to CASSPGSPGANYGYTF.

This clone was detected only a few times. The V gene is TRBV24-1, the J gene TRBJ2-2, with D uncertain. Germline V lookup: CDR1 KGHDR, CDR2 SFDVKD. The length of the CDR3 is 15 residues. The ends were cut back, 0 bases at V and 5 bases at J, with 9 bases in the middle. CDR3 nucleotide sequence: TGTGCCACCAGTGATTTGCAAAGAGAGACCGGGGAGCTGTTTTTT. Protein sequence: CATSDLQRETGELFF.

The chain combines TRBV2 with TRBJ2-5; 10 bases are shared with TRBD2. Germline V gene sequence: CDR1 SNHLY, CDR2 FYNNEI. Trimming removed 0 bases from V and 5 bases from J; junction bases left unmatched: 9. The CDR3 is 17 amino acids. CDR3 in amino acids: CASSEARTTSGRETQYF. As DNA, the CDR3 is TGTGCCAGCAGTGAAGCGAGGACGACTAGCGGGCGCGAGACCCAGTACTTC.

The rearrangement joins TRBV29-1 to TRBJ1-2, with TRBD1 as a possible D gene (5 bases). The V end was cut by 4 bases, the J end by 3 bases, with 15 bases between. Germline V gene sequence: CDR1 SQVTM, CDR2 ANQGSEA. This CDR3 region has 14 residues. CDR3 in amino acids: CSVVTDMRDYGYTF. In nucleotides, the CDR3 is TGCAGCGTTGTAACGGACATGCGTGACTATGGCTACACCTTC.

CDR3 residues: CASSVMEGQGWTF. The CDR3 DNA follows: TGTGCCAGCAGCGTAATGGAGGGACAGGGCTGGACCTTC. The V gene is TRBV9, the J gene TRBJ1-2; TRBD1 aligns across 9 bases. This CDR3 is 13 amino acids long. The germline V gene encodes CDR1 SGDLS and CDR2 YYNGEE. Germline trimming cut 1 base from V and 14 bases from J; bases unmatched to any gene: 9.

V is TRBV9 and J is TRBJ1-4, with 7 bases aligning to TRBD1. The CDR3 contains 14 residues. Germline values: CDR1 SGDLS, CDR2 YYNGEE. Trimming at V came to 3 bases and at J to 5 bases, leaving 4 bases not matched to a gene. The CDR3 here is CASSGQGPNEKLFF. The CDR3 nucleotides are TGTGCCAGCAGCGGACAGGGCCCCAATGAAAAACTGTTTTTT. The variable domain in full, with the rest retrieved from reference TRBV9 and TRBJ1-4, is DSGVTQTPKHLITATGQRVTLRCSPRSGDLSVYWYQQSLDQGLQFLIQYYNGEERAKGNILERFSAQQFPDLHSELNLSSLELGDSALYFCASSGQGPNEKLFFGSGTQLSVL.

This chain links TRBV27 with TRBJ2-1, with 8 positions matching TRBD1. CDR3 length: 17 residues. The germline gives CDR1 MNHEY, CDR2 SMNVEV (reference sequence). Germline trimming cut 2 bases from V and 5 bases from J; bases unmatched to any gene: 11. The CDR3 region is CASSLILVQGVHNEQFF. CDR3 DNA: TGTGCCAGCAGTTTAATTTTAGTACAGGGGGTGCACAATGAGCAGTTCTTC.

The V gene is TRBV2, the J gene TRBJ1-1; 7 nucleotides agree with TRBD1. This CDR3 region has 12 residues. V shed 6 bases and J 6 bases; nucleotides not matched to a gene: 4. Germline CDR1 and CDR2: SNHLY and FYNNEI. The CDR3 sequence: CASSIRGPEAFF. In nucleotides, the CDR3 is TGTGCCAGCAGCATTAGGGGGCCTGAAGCTTTCTTT.

The CDR3 protein is CASSQQGRSSGANVLTF. CDR3 sequence (DNA): TGTGCCAGCAGCCAACAGGGAAGATCCTCTGGGGCCAACGTCCTGACTTTC. V gene TRBV7-3 combines with J gene TRBJ2-6; maybe TRBD1 (6 bases). Germline V gene data show CDR1 as SGHTA and CDR2 as FQGTGA. This CDR3 has 17 amino acids. V was cut by 5 bases and J by 0 bases, with 14 bases left in between.

The V call is TRBV9, the J call TRBJ2-1; 10 bases are a match to TRBD2. V dropped 4 bases and J dropped 0; count of bases not matched to a gene: 13. The germline gives CDR1 SGDLS, CDR2 YYNGEE. The CDR3 totals 19 residues. The CDR3 DNA reads TGTGCCAGCAGCCCATCCTGGGGCCTAGCGGGGGCCTCCTACAATGAGCAGTTCTTC. It translates to CASSPSWGLAGASYNEQFF.

This clone has just one count. The chain links TRBV28 to TRBJ1-4, with 8 bases that match TRBD1. The junction had 5 bases not matched to a gene; V was cut back by 1 base and J by 7 bases. This CDR3 has 15 residues. Germline-derived CDR1 and CDR2 are MDHEN and SYDVKM. CDR3 region: CASSLSGGGGEKLFF. The CDR3 coding sequence is TGTGCCAGCAGTTTATCAGGGGGCGGTGGTGAAAAACTGTTTTTT.

This chain connects TRBV7-3 to TRBJ1-2; D is ambiguous. Trimming removed 4 bases from V and 6 bases from J, with 9 bases in between. Germline V gene sequence: CDR1 SGHTA, CDR2 FQGTGA. The CDR3 runs 12 residues. The CDR3 here is CASSYPGNGYTF. The DNA for the CDR3 is TGTGCCAGCAGCTACCCGGGGAATGGCTACACCTTC. Filled out from reference TRBV7-3 and TRBJ1-2, the complete variable domain reads GAGVSQTPSNKVTEKGKYVELRCDPISGHTALYWYRQSLGQGPEFLIYFQGTGAADDSGLPNDRFFAVRPEGSVSTLKIQRTERGDSAVYLCASSYPGNGYTFGSGTRLTVV.

The V call is TRBV28, the J call TRBJ2-5; 10 bases are a match to TRBD1. Germline V gene data show CDR1 as MDHEN and CDR2 as SYDVKM. The CDR3 covers 15 residues. Trimming cost V 3 bases and J 5 bases; bases outside gene matches: 6. The CDR3 bases are TGTGCCAGCAGTTTGCATGGGACAGGGGACGAGACCCAGTACTTC. Encoded protein: CASSLHGTGDETQYF.

The J gene is TRBJ2-7, the V gene TRBV3-1 (or the pseudogene TRBV3-2); no reliable D call. This CDR3 comprises 13 residues. Germline loops: CDR1 LGHDT, CDR2 YNNKEL (reference sequence). With 1 base removed from V and 3 bases from J, the gap between germline ends came to 7 bases. The CDR3 region is CASSQGARYEQYF. The CDR3 DNA reads as TGTGCCAGCAGCCAAGGGGCTCGCTACGAGCAGTACTTC.

In DNA form, the CDR3 reads TGTGCCAGCCCACGTTGGACAGACTCCTACAATGAGCAGTTCTTC. As protein: CASPRWTDSYNEQFF. The chain employs TRBV6-5 and TRBJ2-1; D possibly corresponds to TRBD1 (6 bases). Germline CDR1 is MNHEY and CDR2 is SVGAGI. V was cut by 8 bases and J by 0 bases, with 14 bases left in between. The CDR3 is 15 amino acids.

The V call is TRBV21-1, the J call TRBJ1-4; the D call TRBD1 from the table was never checked on the DNA. TRBV21-1 is assigned pseudogene status. The CDR3 sequence is 16 residues long. For the CDR3, the DNA is TGTGCCAGCAGCAAAGAAGAACGGGACAGGAATGAAAAACTGTTTTTT. Its protein is CASSKEERDRNEKLFF.

This rearrangement joins TRBV4-2 to TRBJ1-6; TRBD1 is a possible D gene (6 bases). Germline V gene sequence: CDR1 LGHNA, CDR2 YNFKEQ. Trimming took 0 bases from V and 9 from J, leaving 9 bases between them. The CDR3 runs 14 residues. The CDR3 here is CASSQDRGTSPLHF. CDR3 nucleotide sequence: TGTGCCAGCAGCCAAGATAGGGGGACTTCACCCCTCCACTTT.

The chain employs TRBV19 and TRBJ1-4, with 7 bases identical to TRBD1. Germline CDR1 LNHDA, CDR2 SQIVND (reference sequence). J was trimmed by 8 bases and V by 6 bases; bases with no gene match: 6. CDR3 length: 13 residues. The CDR3 coding sequence is TGTGCCAGTAGCGAGGGGGCAGGCGAAAAACTGTTTTTT. As protein: CASSEGAGEKLFF.